The clone carrying this TCR beta chain was recorded a few times. Its antigen is still unknown. Generated by immunoSEQ multiplex PCR, the TCRdb table keeps only in-frame clones and is missing some. The sample has approximately 170,000 clones, around four fifths seen once. This specimen belongs to a study of cytomegalovirus exposure and HLA in healthy donors. Points from the study as a whole: A few chains linked to CMV were shown in vitro to be specific for CMV antigens.

The CDR3 totals 14 residues. V lost 2 bases to trimming and J lost 1 base; unmatched junction nucleotides: 2. Germline loops: CDR1 SGHRS, CDR2 YFSETQ. The sample taken for sequencing was PBMCs. V usage is TRBV5-1 and J usage is TRBJ1-1, with 7 bases that match TRBD1. The clonotype originates from a man aged 25 to 40 in good health and CMV-seropositive. The CDR3 reads CASSFRTGNTEAFF. In DNA form, the CDR3 reads TGCGCCAGCAGCTTTCGGACAGGGAACACTGAAGCTTTCTTT.